One T cell receptor (beta chain) is described in this entry. The V end lost 4 bases, the J end lost 1 base, and 27 bases lay between the germline ends. Germline loops: CDR1 SGDLS, CDR2 YYNGEE. The CDR3 has 20 residues. The repertoire was sequenced with immunoSEQ multiplex PCR; TCRdb's copy has only in-frame clones and lacks some. The data show roughly 570,000 clones, with approximately 91% seen just once and roughly 7.3% held by the top ten. The data stem from a study of blood T cell repertoires in COVID-19. Seattle cases were enrolled at active infection and followed longitudinally. The sequence came from a woman in her forties or fifties with COVID-19, enrolled during active disease. The sequenced material came from peripheral blood. V and J are TRBV9 and TRBJ1-3; D perhaps matches TRBD1 (6 bases). The CDR3, as DNA: TGTGCCAGCAGCCATCCTGGACTGGGGGGGCTTATAGATTCTGGAAACACCATATATTTT. This gives the protein CASSHPGLGGLIDSGNTIYF.